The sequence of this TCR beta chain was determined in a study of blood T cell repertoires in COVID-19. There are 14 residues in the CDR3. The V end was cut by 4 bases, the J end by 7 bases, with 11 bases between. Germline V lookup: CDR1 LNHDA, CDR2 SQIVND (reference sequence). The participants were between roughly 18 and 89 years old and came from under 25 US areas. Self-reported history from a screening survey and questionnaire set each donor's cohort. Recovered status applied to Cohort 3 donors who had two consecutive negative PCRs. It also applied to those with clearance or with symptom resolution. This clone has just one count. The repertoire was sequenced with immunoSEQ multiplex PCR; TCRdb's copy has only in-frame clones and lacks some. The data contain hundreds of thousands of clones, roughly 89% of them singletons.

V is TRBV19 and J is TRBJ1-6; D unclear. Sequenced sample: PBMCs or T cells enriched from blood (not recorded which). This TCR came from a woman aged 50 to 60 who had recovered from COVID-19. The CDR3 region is CASSNREANSPLHF. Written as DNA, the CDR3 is TGTGCCAGTAGTAACCGGGAGGCCAATTCACCCCTCCACTTT.